The 15 T cell receptor beta chains presented below share a single source sample, sequenced in a study of a mutant IDH1 vaccine in newly diagnosed glioma. The antigens these receptors bind are not known. Described time point: week 11, during vaccination. In the vaccine, a single dose held 300 ug of the mutant IDH1 20-mer peptide, along with topical imiquimod. Assay: immunoSEQ multiplex PCR; the TCRdb copy retains only in-frame clones and omits some. The sample holds 55,000 or so clones, roughly 91% seen once. Sequenced here: PBMCs, sampled from a glioma patient whose treatment included an IDH1 peptide vaccine. These receptor sequences come from a man aged 45-60 years with glioma.

This chain uses TRBV25-1 with TRBJ2-6; tentative D call: TRBD2 (6 bases). This CDR3 region has 15 residues. Germline assignment: CDR1 MGHDK and CDR2 SYGVNS. Between the trimmed V and J ends, which lost 5 bases and 7 bases, there was a span of 15 bases. CDR3 DNA: TGTGCCAGCAGTCTACCCGGGAGCTTAGCCAACGTCCTGACTTTC. As protein: CASSLPGSLANVLTF.

J is TRBJ1-5 and V is TRBV4-3; 7 bases agree with TRBD1. Trimming at V came to 0 bases and at J to 6 bases, leaving 5 bases not matched to a gene. Per germline, CDR1 LGHNA and CDR2 YSLEER. This CDR3 is built from 15 residues. This chain's CDR3 is CASSQDHRGTQPQHF. The CDR3 coding sequence is TGCGCCAGCAGCCAAGACCACAGGGGAACTCAGCCCCAGCATTTT.

The chain combines TRBV28 with TRBJ2-7; 13 nucleotides agree with TRBD2. The germline V gene has CDR1 MDHEN and CDR2 SYDVKM. After removal of 5 bases from V and 7 bases from J, the junction contained 8 bases not matched to a gene. This CDR3 is built from 15 residues. The CDR3 DNA sequence: TGTGCCAGCAGTCCCCCGGGACTAGCGGGACGGGAGCAGTACTTC. This sequence encodes CASSPPGLAGREQYF.

The J gene is TRBJ2-2, the V gene TRBV6-1; 7 positions match TRBD1. The CDR3 spans 14 residues. J was trimmed by 4 bases and V by 7 bases; bases with no gene match: 6. Germline V lookup: CDR1 MNHNS, CDR2 SASEGT. The CDR3 is CASNTGVGTGELFF. In DNA form, the CDR3 reads TGTGCCAGCAATACAGGGGTGGGCACCGGGGAGCTGTTTTTT.

This chain's CDR3 is CASKGPGDRATYEQYF. In nucleotides, the CDR3 is TGTGCCAGCAAGGGCCCAGGGGACAGGGCAACGTACGAGCAGTACTTC. The chain is built from TRBV28 and TRBJ2-7, with 9 bases aligning to TRBD1. CDR1 and CDR2 (germline): MDHEN, SYDVKM. The CDR3 is 16 residues long. V lost 7 bases to trimming and J lost 4 bases; unmatched junction nucleotides: 14.

The V gene is TRBV4-3, the J gene TRBJ1-6; D uncertain. The V and J ends lost 0 bases and 10 bases respectively, with 13 bases between them. Germline CDR1 and CDR2: LGHNA and YSLEER. The CDR3 loop spans 15 amino acids. CDR3 protein: CASSQDPEGNSPLHF. The CDR3 nucleotides are TGCGCCAGCAGCCAAGATCCGGAGGGAAACTCACCCCTCCACTTT.

This chain uses TRBV28 with TRBJ2-1, with a tentative D call TRBD2 (5 bases). The germline V gene has CDR1 MDHEN and CDR2 SYDVKM. V gave up 6 bases and J gave up 4 bases, with 19 bases separating them. The CDR3 is made up of 16 amino acids. CDR3 sequence (DNA): TGTGCCAGCAGACCTCCCACAGCGGTGGTGTACAATGAGCAGTTCTTC. Its translation: CASRPPTAVVYNEQFF.

The J gene is TRBJ2-7, the V gene TRBV10-3; D assignment may be TRBD1 or TRBD2 (6 bases each). Germline CDR1 reads ENHRY; CDR2 reads SYGVKD. This CDR3 contains 14 residues. The V gene lost 6 bases and the J gene lost 6 bases, with 18 bases spanning the gap. CDR3: CAIRTGIGGGEQYF. The DNA for the CDR3 is TGTGCCATCAGAACAGGGATCGGGGGTGGCGAGCAGTACTTC.

This chain joins TRBV29-1 and TRBJ2-1; D possibly uses TRBD1 or TRBD2 (5 bases each). The CDR3 length is 15 residues. Trimming removed 0 bases at V and 5 bases at J, with 14 bases between. Germline values: CDR1 SQVTM, CDR2 ANQGSEA. CDR3 residues: CSVEEGTKRNNEQFF. CDR3 sequence (DNA): TGCAGCGTTGAAGAAGGGACCAAAAGGAACAATGAGCAGTTCTTC.

The chain links TRBV5-4 to TRBJ2-5; the match to TRBD2 covers 8 bases. Per germline, CDR1 SGHNT and CDR2 YYREEE (reference sequence). The CDR3 length is 15 residues. V was clipped by 2 bases and J by 5 bases; unmatched bases: 8. CDR3 amino acids: CASSFQRGLLETQYF. Here the CDR3 DNA reads TGTGCCAGCAGCTTTCAGCGGGGGTTGTTGGAGACCCAGTACTTC.

The rearrangement links TRBV10-1 to TRBJ1-3; D is unclear. This CDR3 contains 13 residues. Per the germline V gene, CDR1 is WNHNN and CDR2 is SYGVQD (reference sequence). The germline V and J ends were trimmed by 4 bases and 3 bases, with 7 bases remaining between them. CDR3 loop: CASSAWSGNTIYF. The DNA for the CDR3 is TGCGCCAGCAGTGCCTGGAGTGGAAACACCATATATTTT.

The chain uses TRBV2 and TRBJ1-4; no firm D call. Germline V gene sequence: CDR1 SNHLY, CDR2 FYNNEI. With 6 bases removed from V and 0 bases from J, the gap between germline ends came to 20 bases. CDR3 length equals 18 residues. CDR3 loop: CASSHSSGVYATNEKLFF. CDR3 sequence (DNA): TGTGCCAGCAGCCACAGCTCCGGGGTCTACGCAACTAATGAAAAACTGTTTTTT. Full variable domain (outside the CDR3, taken from reference TRBV2 and TRBJ1-4): EPEVTQTPSHQVTQMGQEVILRCVPISNHLYFYWYRQILGQKVEFLVSFYNNEISEKSEIFDDQFSVERPDGSNFTLKIRSTKLEDSAMYFCASSHSSGVYATNEKLFFGSGTQLSVL.

By sample share, this clone is medium-sized. The chain is built from TRBV10-3 and TRBJ2-1; 9 bases align to TRBD2. J was trimmed by 7 bases and V by 3 bases; bases with no gene match: 16. There are 18 residues in the CDR3. The germline CDR1 and CDR2 sequences are ENHRY and SYGVKD. The CDR3 DNA follows: TGTGCCATCAGTGACCCAAACCCCGAGCGGGGGGTTTCAAATGAGCAGTTCTTC. Translating it yields CAISDPNPERGVSNEQFF.

This chain joins TRBV28 and TRBJ1-5; 7 bases fit TRBD1. The CDR3 covers 16 residues. Germline V gene sequence: CDR1 MDHEN, CDR2 SYDVKM. With 2 bases clipped from V and 1 base from J, the junction kept 5 bases outside the gene matches. The CDR3 DNA reads TGTGCCAGCAGTTTAGAGGGGGCTCTAAGCAATCAGCCCCAGCATTTT. Translated: CASSLEGALSNQPQHF.

The chain links TRBV5-1 to TRBJ1-2; 7 bases fit TRBD1. CDR3 length: 15 residues. After removal of 4 bases from V and 4 bases from J, the junction contained 10 bases not matched to a gene. The germline CDR1 and CDR2 sequences are SGHRS and YFSETQ. For the CDR3, the DNA is TGCGCCAGCAGCCCGGTAGGGGACAGCGGCTATGGCTACACCTTC. This gives the protein CASSPVGDSGYGYTF.